The 21 T cell receptor beta chains given below trace back to one sample, sequenced in a study of STAT5B mutations in CD4+ large granular lymphocyte leukemia. Libraries were prepared by immunoSEQ multiplex PCR; TCRdb keeps only in-frame clonotypes and omits some of them. The data contain under 35,000 clones, roughly 65% of them seen just once; the ten biggest clones take up 1.5% to 2%. The sequencing input was CD4+ T cells from blood buffy coats. Receptors were obtained from a human donor in good health.

The chain recombines TRBV7-2 with TRBJ2-3; 13 nucleotides line up with TRBD2. Germline V gives CDR1 SGHTA, CDR2 FQGNSA. This CDR3 comprises 16 residues. V was pared by 3 bases and J by 4 bases, with 4 bases of the junction left unmatched. CDR3 bases: TGTGCCAGCAGCTTCCAGACTAGCGGGGGGTCAGATACGCAGTATTTT. This gives the protein CASSFQTSGGSDTQYF.

V usage is TRBV4-3 and J usage is TRBJ1-4; 7 positions agree with TRBD1. The J segment lost 4 bases and the V segment lost 0 bases, leaving 8 bases of the junction unmatched. Germline V gene lookup returns CDR1 LGHNA and CDR2 YSLEER. CDR3 length: 17 amino acids. In DNA, the CDR3 is TGCGCCAGCAGCCAAGATTGGAGGGACAGAAGTAATGAAAAACTGTTTTTT. This gives the protein CASSQDWRDRSNEKLFF.

The CDR3 DNA sequence: TGTGCCAGCAGCCCAAGACAGGGGGCGGCCTACGAGCAGTACTTC. Amino acids: CASSPRQGAAYEQYF. The chain combines TRBV7-6 with TRBJ2-7; 10 bases agree with TRBD1. This CDR3 comprises 15 residues. The V and J ends lost 5 bases and 2 bases, in that order; junction bases with no gene match: 6. Per the germline V gene, CDR1 is SGHVS and CDR2 is FNYEAQ.

This chain joins TRBV27 and TRBJ2-1; TRBD2 might be the D (6 bases). The CDR3 loop spans 15 amino acids. Germline-derived CDR1 and CDR2 are MNHEY and SMNVEV (reference sequence). The ends were cut back, 2 bases at V and 2 bases at J, with 10 bases in the middle. This CDR3 reads CASSLTSLTYNEQFF. The CDR3, as DNA: TGTGCCAGCAGTTTAACTAGCCTCACCTACAATGAGCAGTTCTTC.

This clone came up once. V is TRBV9 and J is TRBJ1-3; 7 bases map to TRBD1. The CDR3 is 17 amino acids. CDR1 SGDLS and CDR2 YYNGEE come from the germline V gene. Unmatched junction bases numbered 10, after V lost 4 bases and J lost 0 bases. The CDR3 DNA sequence: TGTGCCAGCAGCCAATCGGGACAGCCCCTCTCTGGAAACACCATATATTTT. Translating it yields CASSQSGQPLSGNTIYF.

In DNA form, the CDR3 reads TGTGCCAGTAGCATCGGACAGGCCTTTTCATTTGAAGCTTTCTTT. It is translated as CASSIGQAFSFEAFF. The V call is TRBV19, the J call TRBJ1-1; 7 nucleotides align to TRBD1. The length of the CDR3 is 15 residues. Trimming cost V 6 bases and J 7 bases; bases outside gene matches: 14. In germline, CDR1 is LNHDA, CDR2 SQIVND (reference sequence).

Regarding this clone: An end of the junction differs from the germline gene, which may be a read error. At the DNA level, this CDR3 is encoded by other sequences in the same sample as well. The genes are TRBV27 and TRBJ1-6, with D perhaps matching TRBD1 (5 bases). CDR1 MNHEY and CDR2 SMNVEV come from the germline V gene (reference sequence). The CDR3 is 16 amino acids. The CDR3 DNA follows: TGTGCCAGCAGTCCGGGACGGAGCTCCTATAATTCGCCCCTCCACTTT. The encoded protein is CASSPGRSSYNSPLHF.

This clone is termed medium-sized (0.01 to 0.1%). The chain employs TRBV19 and TRBJ1-2; no clear D gene. V lost 4 bases and J 2 bases, leaving 17 bases between the germline ends. The germline V gene encodes CDR1 LNHDA and CDR2 SQIVND (reference sequence). The CDR3 contains 16 residues. The CDR3 is CASSTNPGVYNYGYTF. The CDR3 bases are TGTGCCAGTAGTACTAATCCCGGGGTCTACAACTATGGCTACACCTTC. Combining the CDR3 with reference TRBV19 and TRBJ1-2 gives the whole variable domain DGGITQSPKYLFRKEGQNVTLSCEQNLNHDAMYWYRQDPGQGLRLIYYSQIVNDFQKGDIAEGYSVSREKKESFPLTVTSAQKNPTAFYLCASSTNPGVYNYGYTFGSGTRLTVV.

This chain joins TRBV7-6 and TRBJ1-3; D possibly corresponds to TRBD1 (5 bases). CDR3 length equals 14 residues. Trimming pared 5 bases from V and 1 base from J, leaving 9 bases between. Germline V CDR1 and CDR2: SGHVS, FNYEAQ. In nucleotides, the CDR3 is TGTGCCAGCAGCCTACAGGAATCTGGAAACACCATATATTTT. Its protein product is CASSLQESGNTIYF. Complete variable domain (other parts from reference TRBV7-6 and TRBJ1-3): GAGVSQSPRYKVTKRGQDVALRCDPISGHVSLYWYRQALGQGPEFLTYFNYEAQQDKSGLPNDRFSAERPEGSISTLTIQRTEQRDSAMYRCASSLQESGNTIYFGEGSWLTVV.

The CDR3 loop is CASSLVQVPGELFF. In nucleotides, the CDR3 is TGTGCCAGCAGCTTAGTACAGGTCCCCGGGGAGCTGTTTTTT. This chain connects TRBV11-2 to TRBJ2-2; TRBD1 is a possible D gene (5 bases). The CDR3 has 14 residues. Deletions cut 1 base from V and 6 bases from J, with 9 bases between. In germline, CDR1 is SGHAT, CDR2 FQNNGV.

The rearrangement joins TRBV4-3 to TRBJ2-7; D gene ambiguous. The germline gives CDR1 LGHNA, CDR2 YSLEER. Trimming took off 0 bases at V and 3 bases at J, with 12 bases between the two ends. This CDR3 has 15 amino acids. Here the CDR3 DNA reads TGCGCCAGCAGCCAAGATAAGGCATCTCTCTACGAGCAGTACTTC. Its translation: CASSQDKASLYEQYF.

The chain uses TRBV9 and TRBJ2-5, with TRBD2 as a possible D gene (5 bases). Deletions cut 0 bases from V and 2 bases from J, with 8 bases between. The CDR3 is 14 residues long. Per germline, CDR1 SGDLS and CDR2 YYNGEE. DNA of the CDR3: TGTGCCAGCAGCGTAGGGCCGGGGCAAGAGACCCAGTACTTC. Translating it yields CASSVGPGQETQYF. The variable domain in full, completed from reference TRBV9 and TRBJ2-5, reads DSGVTQTPKHLITATGQRVTLRCSPRSGDLSVYWYQQSLDQGLQFLIQYYNGEERAKGNILERFSAQQFPDLHSELNLSSLELGDSALYFCASSVGPGQETQYFGPGTRLLVL.

This clone was found once. V usage is TRBV11-3 and J usage is TRBJ1-2; 10 positions match TRBD1. V dropped 1 base and J dropped 7; count of bases not matched to a gene: 6. CDR1 SGHNT and CDR2 YENEEA come from the germline V gene. There are 15 residues in the CDR3. CDR3 nucleotides: TGTGCCAGCAGCTTAGGCAGACAGGGGGCAGGTGGCTACACCTTC. Encoded protein: CASSLGRQGAGGYTF.

This chain uses TRBV5-1 with TRBJ2-5; a possible D gene is TRBD2 (7 bases). With 0 bases removed from V and 4 bases from J, the gap between germline ends came to 13 bases. CDR3 length: 15 residues. In germline, CDR1 is SGHRS, CDR2 YFSETQ. CDR3 residues: CASSLEGGGRETQYF. In DNA form, the CDR3 reads TGCGCCAGCAGCTTGGAGGGGGGGGGCCGAGAGACCCAGTACTTC.

This clone was recorded only once. The rearrangement joins TRBV18 to TRBJ1-1; D uncertain. From germline, CDR1 is KGHSH and CDR2 LQKENI. V lost 5 bases, J lost 0 bases, and 13 bases lay in between. The CDR3 has 15 residues. CDR3 sequence (DNA): TGTGCCAGCTCAAAGGGCCCCGGAGTGAACACTGAAGCTTTCTTT. Translating gives CASSKGPGVNTEAFF.

This clone has a handful of counts. J is TRBJ1-1 and V is TRBV5-5, with a weak D call TRBD1 (6 bases). The CDR3 has 14 residues. Trimming removed 1 base at V and 5 bases at J, with 12 bases between. Germline CDR1 is SGHKS and CDR2 is YYEKEE (reference sequence). The CDR3 DNA is TGTGCCAGCAGCTTGTATACAGGGAATACTGAAGCTTTCTTT. Protein sequence: CASSLYTGNTEAFF.

The chain uses TRBV7-9 and TRBJ2-7, with 11 bases aligning to TRBD1. There are 15 residues in the CDR3. Unmatched junction bases numbered 3, after V lost 2 bases and J lost 3 bases. Looked up from germline, CDR1 is SEHNR and CDR2 is FQNEAQ (reference sequence). Here the CDR3 DNA reads TGTGCCAGCAGCTTAACCGGGACAGGGGGCTACGAGCAGTACTTC. It codes for CASSLTGTGGYEQYF.

The chain is built from TRBV5-5 and TRBJ1-4; no firm D call. CDR1 is SGHKS and CDR2 is YYEKEE in the germline V gene (reference sequence). The CDR3 consists of 15 residues. V shed 4 bases and J shed 6 bases, with 16 bases lying between them. DNA of the CDR3: TGTGCCAGCAGCCTCGGACCGGCGAGGGATGAAAAACTGTTTTTT. Protein product: CASSLGPARDEKLFF.

This clone was counted a single time. This chain uses TRBV9 with TRBJ2-5; the D is unclear. The CDR3 loop spans 14 amino acids. V was shortened by 0 bases and J by 5 bases, with 11 bases between the two germline ends. Germline CDR1 and CDR2: SGDLS and YYNGEE. The CDR3 region is CASSVGTWTETQYF. The CDR3 bases are TGTGCCAGCAGCGTAGGGACGTGGACGGAGACCCAGTACTTC.

The chain uses TRBV7-9 and TRBJ1-4, with 7 nucleotides matching TRBD1. J was trimmed by 3 bases and V by 1 base; bases with no gene match: 2. The CDR3 is 15 residues long. Germline assignment: CDR1 SEHNR and CDR2 FQNEAQ (reference sequence). CDR3: CASSLEGAANEKLFF. In nucleotides, the CDR3 is TGTGCCAGCAGCTTAGAGGGGGCGGCTAATGAAAAACTGTTTTTT.

The chain has TRBV2 and TRBJ1-4, with D perhaps TRBD1 (5 bases). Looked up from germline, CDR1 is SNHLY and CDR2 is FYNNEI. The CDR3 contains 15 residues. The ends were cut back, 6 bases at V and 7 bases at J, with 18 bases in the middle. The CDR3 DNA follows: TGTGCCAGCAGCGTCAGTCCACAGGCTTTTGAAAAACTGTTTTTT. Its translation: CASSVSPQAFEKLFF.